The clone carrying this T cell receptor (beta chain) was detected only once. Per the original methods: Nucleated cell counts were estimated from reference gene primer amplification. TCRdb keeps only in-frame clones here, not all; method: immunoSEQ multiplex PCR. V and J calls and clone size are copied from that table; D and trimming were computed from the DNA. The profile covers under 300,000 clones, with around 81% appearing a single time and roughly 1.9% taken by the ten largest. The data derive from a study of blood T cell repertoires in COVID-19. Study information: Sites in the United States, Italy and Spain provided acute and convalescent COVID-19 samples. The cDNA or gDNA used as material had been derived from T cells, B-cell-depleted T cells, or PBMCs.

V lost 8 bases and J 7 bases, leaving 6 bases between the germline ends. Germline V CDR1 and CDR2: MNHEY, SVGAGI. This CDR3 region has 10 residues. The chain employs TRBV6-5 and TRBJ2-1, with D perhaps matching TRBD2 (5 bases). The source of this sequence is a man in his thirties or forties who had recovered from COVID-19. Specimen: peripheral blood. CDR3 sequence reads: CASGGNEQFF. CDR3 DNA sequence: TGTGCCAGCGGCGGGAATGAGCAGTTCTTC.